This T cell receptor beta chain appears in the sequencing data of a study of T-cell memory formation after mild COVID-19. For the study at large: TCR clusters were largely donor specific.

CDR1 KGHDR and CDR2 SFDVKD come from the germline V gene. Trimming at V came to 6 bases and at J to 4 bases, leaving 6 bases not matched to a gene. CDR3 length: 15 residues. This clonotype was seen a handful of times. TCRalpha and TCRbeta libraries used 5'RACE with constant-segment primers and UMIs. TCRdb used MiXCR to reprocess the 5' RACE reads, holding one entry per CDR3 protein. The table includes hundreds of thousands of distinct CDR3 sequences, roughly 23% detected once. The TCR comes from an adult woman who had mild COVID-19 (a few samples of this study predate the infection). Cell type and time point are not known. Sequencing was performed on PBMCs or a T cell subset sorted from them (not recorded which). The V gene is TRBV24-1, the J gene TRBJ2-3, with TRBD1 matching 10 bases. CDR3 amino acids: CATSSGTGDADTQYF. The CDR3 bases are TGTGCCACCAGTTCCGGGACAGGGGATGCAGATACGCAGTATTTT.